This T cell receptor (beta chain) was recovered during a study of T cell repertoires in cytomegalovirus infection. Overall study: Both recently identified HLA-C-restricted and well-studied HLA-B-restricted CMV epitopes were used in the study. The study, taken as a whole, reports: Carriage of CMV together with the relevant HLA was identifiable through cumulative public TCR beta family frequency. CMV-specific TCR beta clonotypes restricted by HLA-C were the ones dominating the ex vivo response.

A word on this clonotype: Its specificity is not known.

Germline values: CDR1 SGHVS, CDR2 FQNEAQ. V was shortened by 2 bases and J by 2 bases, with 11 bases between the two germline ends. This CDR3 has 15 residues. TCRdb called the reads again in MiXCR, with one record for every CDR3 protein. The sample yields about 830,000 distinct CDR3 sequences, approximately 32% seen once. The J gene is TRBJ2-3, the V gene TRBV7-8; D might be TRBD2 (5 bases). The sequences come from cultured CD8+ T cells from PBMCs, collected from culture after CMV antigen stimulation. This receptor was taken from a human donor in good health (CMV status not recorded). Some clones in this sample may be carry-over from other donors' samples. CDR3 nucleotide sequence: TGTGCCAGCAGCTTAAGCGGTCTTATCACAGATACGCAGTATTTT. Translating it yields CASSLSGLITDTQYF. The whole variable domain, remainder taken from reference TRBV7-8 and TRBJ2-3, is GAGVSQSPRYKVAKRGQDVALRCDPISGHVSLFWYQQALGQGPEFLTYFQNEAQLDKSGLPSDRFFAERPEGSVSTLKIQRTQQEDSAVYLCASSLSGLITDTQYFGPGTRLTVL.